Listed here are 4 T cell receptor beta chains from one sample, sequenced in a study of T cells in localized non-small cell lung cancer. Assay used: immunoSEQ multiplex PCR; TCRdb lists only in-frame clones, some missing. The sample lists approximately 31,000 clones, approximately 94% occurring once. The sequenced sample was peripheral blood, obtained before any cancer treatment. The receptors shown here come from a woman aged 35 to 70 with stage I lung adenocarcinoma.

The chain is built from TRBV6-1 and TRBJ2-7; D remains ambiguous. V lost 1 base and J 3 bases, leaving 10 bases between the germline ends. Germline V gene sequence: CDR1 MNHNS, CDR2 SASEGT. This CDR3 is built from 14 residues. CDR3 sequence: CASSEDLLFYEQYF. In DNA, the CDR3 is TGTGCCAGCAGTGAAGATTTACTGTTCTACGAGCAGTACTTC.

The chain is built from TRBV5-4 and TRBJ1-2; D unresolved. This CDR3 comprises 14 residues. Per the germline V gene, CDR1 is SGHNT and CDR2 is YYREEE (reference sequence). V was clipped by 1 base and J by 0 bases, with 7 bases between them. CDR3 in DNA: TGTGCCAGCAGCTTGCCAAGGGCTAACTATGGCTACACCTTC. This translates into CASSLPRANYGYTF.

The chain carries TRBV6-1 and TRBJ1-2; D is possibly TRBD1 (5 bases). Per the germline V gene, CDR1 is MNHNS and CDR2 is SASEGT. Trimming removed 6 bases at V and 8 bases at J, with 16 bases between. The CDR3 has 13 amino acids. CDR3 nucleotides: TGTGCCAGCAGCGGGACGCCATCGGGGGGCTACACCTTC. This encodes CASSGTPSGGYTF.

The V and J genes are TRBV4-1 and TRBJ2-2, with D possibly TRBD2 on 6 matching bases. Germline CDR1 MGHRA, CDR2 YSYEKL. This CDR3 has 14 residues. The germline V and J ends were trimmed by 4 bases and 9 bases, with 15 bases remaining between them. The CDR3 DNA follows: TGCGCCAGCAGCCCGAAACGGGGGAACCGGGAGCTGTTTTTT. This translates into CASSPKRGNRELFF.